The clone carrying this TCR beta chain has only a few counts. A single record per CDR3 protein comes from TCRdb applying MiXCR to the 5' RACE reads. The table shows fewer than 250,000 distinct CDR3 sequences, with about 11% occurring only once. The sample comes from a study of T-cell memory formation after mild COVID-19. This CDR3 has 16 amino acids. Per germline, CDR1 SGHTA and CDR2 FQGNSA. V dropped 1 base and J dropped 5; count of bases not matched to a gene: 8. The clonotype originates from a man aged 18 to 30 who had mild COVID-19 (a few samples of this study predate the infection). Cell type and time point are not known. The sample taken for sequencing was PBMCs or a T cell subset sorted from them (not recorded which). The chain employs TRBV7-2 and TRBJ2-5; 9 nucleotides agree with TRBD2. The CDR3 nucleotides are TGTGCCAGCAGCTTAGGCGGCGGGGGGGCGATGGAGACCCAGTACTTC. Translation gives CASSLGGGGAMETQYF. Together with reference TRBV7-2 and TRBJ2-5, the CDR3 gives the full variable domain: GAGVSQSPSNKVTEKGKDVELRCDPISGHTALYWYRQSLGQGLEFLIYFQGNSAPDKSGLPSDRFSAERTGGSVSTLTIQRTQQEDSAVYLCASSLGGGGAMETQYFGPGTRLLVL.